Below are 26 T cell receptor beta chains sequenced from a single sample in a study of blood T cells in healthy people across ages. For the second PCR, which ran for roughly 7 to 11 cycles, a sample-barcoded 5' primer and a J-beta primer mix were used. TCRdb redid the calling of the 5' RACE reads with MiXCR, one entry per CDR3 protein. Among 1.5 million to 2 million distinct CDR3 sequences, roughly 52% were seen once, and the ten largest hold 2.1%. The specimen was blood. The receptors here all came from a woman aged 40-49 years in good health.

Only a few counts were recorded for this clonotype. The chain joins TRBV27 to TRBJ1-6; no clear D. Germline CDR1 reads MNHEY; CDR2 reads SMNVEV (reference sequence). The V gene lost 6 bases and the J gene lost 3 bases, with 15 bases spanning the gap. The length of the CDR3 is 16 residues. DNA for the CDR3: TGTGCCAGCAGCTTAAGTGCCGGGGTCTATAATTCACCCCTCCACTTT. The encoded protein is CASSLSAGVYNSPLHF.

The rearrangement uses TRBV4-2 and TRBJ2-3; 14 bases map to TRBD2. Unmatched junction bases numbered 4, after V lost 6 bases and J lost 5 bases. Germline values: CDR1 LGHNA, CDR2 YNFKEQ. The CDR3 runs to 15 residues. The CDR3 loop reads CASSTGTSGGDTQYF. The DNA of the CDR3 is TGTGCCAGCAGTACCGGGACTAGCGGGGGAGATACGCAGTATTTT.

The J gene is TRBJ2-3, the V gene TRBV2; unclear D gene. CDR1 and CDR2 (germline): SNHLY, FYNNEI. Between the trimmed V and J ends, which lost 2 bases and 2 bases, there was a span of 11 bases. The CDR3 consists of 15 residues. The CDR3 is CASSEIAPPTDTQYF. The CDR3 nucleotides are TGTGCCAGCAGTGAAATAGCCCCCCCCACAGATACGCAGTATTTT.

This clonotype was counted only a few times. This chain joins TRBV4-3 and TRBJ2-3; possibly TRBD1 or TRBD2 for D (5 bases each). Germline assignment: CDR1 LGHNA and CDR2 YSLEER. The ends were cut back, 4 bases at V and 2 bases at J, with 13 bases in the middle. The CDR3 runs to 15 residues. The chain's CDR3 is CASSLGAVITDTQYF. CDR3 bases: TGCGCCAGCAGCCTCGGGGCCGTAATCACAGATACGCAGTATTTT.

Notes on this clonotype: One end of the junction fails to match germline, which may point to a read error. This chain joins TRBV4-1 and TRBJ2-5; TRBD2 aligns across 11 bases. Germline loops: CDR1 MGHRA, CDR2 YSYEKL. CDR3 length: 16 amino acids. This chain's CDR3 is CASSQDLAGGQETRYF. The CDR3 DNA reads TGCGCCAGCAGCCAAGATCTAGCGGGGGGTCAGGAGACCCGGTACTTC.

Here the CDR3 reads CASSTHRGSTDTQYF. CDR3 bases: TGTGCCAGCAGTACCCATCGGGGTAGCACAGATACGCAGTATTTT. The chain uses TRBV6-5 and TRBJ2-3; D is possibly TRBD2 (5 bases). V was trimmed by 5 bases and J by 0 bases, leaving 12 bases between them. The CDR3 spans 15 residues. CDR1 MNHEY and CDR2 SVGAGI come from the germline V gene.

This clonotype occurred a few times. The rearrangement links TRBV6-2 or TRBV6-3 to TRBJ2-5; TRBD1 agrees at 9 bases. V was pared by 4 bases and J by 4 bases, with 16 bases of the junction left unmatched. The CDR3 runs to 18 residues. The germline CDR1 and CDR2 sequences are MNHEY and SVGEGT. The CDR3 nucleotides read TGTGCCAGCAGTTTCGATCCTGCTTTAGCGGACAGGGGAGAGACCCAGTACTTC. This codes for CASSFDPALADRGETQYF.

This clonotype came up a few times. The chain uses TRBV4-2 and TRBJ2-3, with 12 bases fitting TRBD2. CDR1 and CDR2 from the germline V gene are LGHNA and YNFKEQ. The CDR3 contains 17 residues. With V trimmed by 3 bases and J by 8 bases, 12 bases remained unmatched. The CDR3 here is CASSHSGLAGGRGTQYF. CDR3 DNA: TGTGCCAGCAGCCATTCGGGACTAGCGGGCGGGCGGGGTACGCAGTATTTT.

The chain has TRBV4-1 and TRBJ2-1; the match to TRBD1 covers 9 bases. This CDR3 spans 14 amino acids. Germline V gene data show CDR1 as MGHRA and CDR2 as YSYEKL. Trimming at V came to 3 bases and at J to 9 bases, leaving 6 bases not matched to a gene. The CDR3 reads CASSHNRGRSEQFF. DNA for the CDR3: TGCGCCAGCAGCCACAACAGGGGGCGAAGTGAGCAGTTCTTC.

This clonotype has only a few counts. V is TRBV29-1 and J is TRBJ1-1; D call uncertain. The CDR3 totals 12 residues. Germline CDR1 SQVTM, CDR2 ANQGSEA. Trimming took off 4 bases at V and 6 bases at J, with 12 bases between the two ends. CDR3 nucleotides: TGCAGCGTTGGAGAGGGAGGCGCTGAAGCTTTCTTT. Encoded protein: CSVGEGGAEAFF.

This chain links TRBV24-1 with TRBJ2-1, with 12 bases aligning to TRBD2. The germline CDR1 and CDR2 sequences are KGHDR and SFDVKD. This CDR3 is 16 amino acids long. Trimming removed 4 bases from V and 9 bases from J; junction bases left unmatched: 9. This chain's CDR3 is CATSDPGLAGSGEQFF. The CDR3, as DNA: TGTGCCACCAGTGACCCCGGACTAGCGGGGAGCGGTGAGCAGTTCTTC.

The table lists this clonotype with a few counts. V usage is TRBV6-1 and J usage is TRBJ2-3; no reliable D call. Trimming took 2 bases from V and 6 from J, leaving 6 bases between them. The germline V gene has CDR1 MNHNS and CDR2 SASEGT. The CDR3 covers 12 residues. CDR3 sequence (DNA): TGTGCCAGCAGTGAAACTTTCGATACGCAGTATTTT. Translated, it gives CASSETFDTQYF.

This clonotype was seen more than once but under ten times. The chain combines TRBV7-2 with TRBJ2-4; D may be TRBD2 (5 bases). V lost 1 base to trimming and J lost 0 bases, with 10 bases between them. Germline-derived CDR1 and CDR2 are SGHTA and FQGNSA. The length of the CDR3 is 16 residues. This CDR3 is CASSLVRTLAKNIQYF. In DNA form, the CDR3 reads TGTGCCAGCAGCTTAGTGCGGACTCTAGCCAAAAACATTCAGTACTTC. Together with reference TRBV7-2 and TRBJ2-4, the CDR3 gives the full variable domain: GAGVSQSPSNKVTEKGKDVELRCDPISGHTALYWYRQSLGQGLEFLIYFQGNSAPDKSGLPSDRFSAERTGGSVSTLTIQRTQQEDSAVYLCASSLVRTLAKNIQYFGAGTRLSVL.

This clonotype was seen a handful of times. The genes are TRBV20-1 and TRBJ2-3; the D gene is possibly TRBD1 (6 bases). V was shortened by 6 bases and J by 2 bases, with 24 bases between the two germline ends. The CDR3 runs to 17 residues. CDR1 is DFQATT and CDR2 is SNEGSKA in the germline V gene (reference sequence). The CDR3: CSAYTPIRDTSTDTQYF. In nucleotides, the CDR3 is TGCAGTGCCTACACTCCGATCCGGGACACCTCCACAGATACGCAGTATTTT.

V and J are TRBV4-3 and TRBJ1-6; possibly TRBD1 for D (6 bases). V dropped 5 bases and J dropped 6 bases, with 11 bases sitting between them. CDR3 size: 14 residues. Germline values: CDR1 LGHNA, CDR2 YSLEER. The CDR3 nucleotides read TGCGCCAGCAGCTTGGACAGCGTTAATTCACCCCTCCACTTT. It specifies CASSLDSVNSPLHF.

This clonotype occurred a few times. V and J are TRBV5-1 and TRBJ2-1; no clear D gene. The CDR3 contains 15 residues. V lost 4 bases to trimming and J lost 1 base, with 12 bases between them. CDR1 is SGHRS and CDR2 is YFSETQ in the germline V gene. CDR3 DNA sequence: TGCGCCAGCAGCGCCGCGTCCGCGTCCTACAATGAGCAGTTCTTC. It encodes CASSAASASYNEQFF.

In this sample, this clonotype turned up a few times. CDR3 protein: CATSDPHGEQYF. The CDR3 region has the DNA TGTGCCACCAGTGATCCCCATGGAGAGCAGTACTTC. The genes are TRBV24-1 and TRBJ2-7; the D is unclear. Looked up from germline, CDR1 is KGHDR and CDR2 is SFDVKD. The CDR3 is 12 residues long. Between the trimmed V and J ends, which lost 3 bases and 7 bases, there was a span of 9 bases.

This clonotype has just a few counts. This rearrangement joins TRBV25-1 to TRBJ1-2, with a weak D call TRBD1 (5 bases). The CDR3 extends over 13 amino acids. The V end was cut by 7 bases, the J end by 4 bases, with 13 bases between. CDR1 is MGHDK and CDR2 is SYGVNS in the germline V gene. The CDR3 DNA reads TGTGCCAGCATGGGGGATCGGGTCTATGGCTACACCTTC. Residues: CASMGDRVYGYTF.

This chain links TRBV20-1 with TRBJ2-7; 10 nucleotides align to TRBD1. This CDR3 is 13 amino acids long. Trimming removed 7 bases from V and 2 bases from J; junction bases left unmatched: 5. Looked up from germline, CDR1 is DFQATT and CDR2 is SNEGSKA (reference sequence). CDR3 loop: CSGPGQGPYEQYF. The CDR3, as DNA: TGCAGTGGGCCGGGACAGGGGCCCTACGAGCAGTACTTC.

There are a few counts of this clonotype. This chain uses TRBV7-2 with TRBJ2-4, with 10 bases that match TRBD2. The J call is uncertain, as TRBJ2-5 better fits the DNA end. The germline CDR1 and CDR2 sequences are SGHTA and FQGNSA. This CDR3 comprises 16 residues. For the CDR3, the DNA is TGTGCCAGCAGCCCCTCTTTGGGAGCGGGAGGGGAGACCCAGTACTTC. Translated: CASSPSLGAGGETQYF.

This chain connects TRBV7-9 to TRBJ1-1, with D hard to call. The CDR3 contains 12 residues. CDR1 and CDR2 from the germline V gene are SEHNR and FQNEAQ (reference sequence). V lost 5 bases, J lost 1 base, and 5 bases lay in between. The CDR3 reads CASSTRNTEAFF. In DNA form, the CDR3 reads TGTGCCAGCAGCACCAGGAACACTGAAGCTTTCTTT.

Concerning this clonotype: The junction departs from germline at one end; a sequencing error may be responsible. V and J are TRBV7-8 and TRBJ2-1; no definite D call. This CDR3 region has 12 residues. In germline, CDR1 is SGHVS, CDR2 FQNEAQ. The CDR3 region is CAGSLVGNEQFF. In DNA form, the CDR3 reads TGTGCCGGCAGCTTAGTTGGCAATGAGCAGTTCTTC. The full variable domain, in which reference TRBV7-8 and TRBJ2-1 provide the parts outside the CDR3, is GAGVSQSPRYKVAKRGQDVALRCDPISGHVSLFWYQQALGQGPEFLTYFQNEAQLDKSGLPSDRFFAERPEGSVSTLKIQRTQQEDSAVYLCAGSLVGNEQFFGPGTRLTVL.

About this clonotype: One end of the junction does not line up with germline, which may come from a read error. The J gene is TRBJ2-1, the V gene TRBV27, with D possibly being TRBD1 (5 bases). Germline values: CDR1 MNHEY, CDR2 SMNVEV (reference sequence). The CDR3 consists of 14 residues. The CDR3 here is CASSLSRGYSEQFF. The CDR3 region has the DNA TGTGCCAGCAGTTTATCTAGGGGATACAGTGAGCAGTTCTTC.

The chain links TRBV7-2 to TRBJ2-5, with 8 bases lining up with TRBD2. The V segment lost 3 bases and the J segment 4 bases; nucleotides outside the gene matches: 10. The CDR3 contains 16 residues. Germline lookup yields CDR1 SGHTA and CDR2 FQGNSA. The CDR3 DNA is TGTGCCAGCAGCTTCCAGCGGGGGCCCGGGGGAGAGACCCAGTACTTC. It translates to CASSFQRGPGGETQYF.

The J gene is TRBJ2-3, the V gene TRBV20-1, with 10 bases that match TRBD2. The length of the CDR3 is 19 residues. V gave up 2 bases and J gave up 1 base; unmatched junction bases: 15. The germline V gene has CDR1 DFQATT and CDR2 SNEGSKA (reference sequence). CDR3 in DNA: TGCAGTGCTAGACCCCCAGAGCGGGGGGGCCTCCGACGCACAGATACGCAGTATTTT. The encoded protein is CSARPPERGGLRRTDTQYF.

The chain links TRBV27 to TRBJ2-3; possible D gene TRBD2, 7 bases. Trimming stripped 8 bases from V and 5 bases from J, with 20 bases between. The CDR3 totals 15 residues. CDR1 MNHEY and CDR2 SMNVEV come from the germline V gene (reference sequence). The CDR3 reads CASSWGGRPRDTQYF. CDR3 DNA sequence: TGTGCCAGCTCCTGGGGGGGGCGACCCAGAGATACGCAGTATTTT.